Sequencing of this T cell receptor beta chain was carried out in a study of shared clonotypes between healthy human individuals. Study-wide context: The cohort comprised a couple of women and a few men. Their ages spanned 18 to 49 years.

Sequenced by immunoSEQ multiplex PCR; TCRdb stores in-frame clones only, minus some. The table includes about 1.4 million clones, approximately 96% detected once. The sample was naive CD4+ T cells sorted from blood. Subset of the sample: CD45RA+ positively selected. This receptor was identified in a man aged 30 to 45 in good health.

In DNA form, the CDR3 reads TGTGCCAGCAGTTTAGGTAGCAGGGGCGGGAGAGGGAAGTTCTTC. Translated, it gives CASSLGSRGGRGKFF. The genes are TRBV28 and TRBJ2-1, with TRBD2 as a possible D gene (7 bases). The V end lost 2 bases, the J end lost 14 bases, and 22 bases lay between the germline ends. The CDR3 loop spans 15 amino acids. Germline V gene sequence: CDR1 MDHEN, CDR2 SYDVKM.